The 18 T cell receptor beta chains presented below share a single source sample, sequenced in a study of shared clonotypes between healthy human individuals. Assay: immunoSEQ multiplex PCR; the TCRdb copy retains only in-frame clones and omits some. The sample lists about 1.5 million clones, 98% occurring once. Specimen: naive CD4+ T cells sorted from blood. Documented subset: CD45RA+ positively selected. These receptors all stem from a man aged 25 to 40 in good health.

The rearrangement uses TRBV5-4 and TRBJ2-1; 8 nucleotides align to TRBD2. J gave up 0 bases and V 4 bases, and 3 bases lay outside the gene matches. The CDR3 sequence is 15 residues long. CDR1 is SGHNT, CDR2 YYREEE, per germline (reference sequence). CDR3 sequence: CASSPSGFSYNEQFF. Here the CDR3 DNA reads TGTGCCAGCAGCCCTAGCGGGTTCTCCTACAATGAGCAGTTCTTC.

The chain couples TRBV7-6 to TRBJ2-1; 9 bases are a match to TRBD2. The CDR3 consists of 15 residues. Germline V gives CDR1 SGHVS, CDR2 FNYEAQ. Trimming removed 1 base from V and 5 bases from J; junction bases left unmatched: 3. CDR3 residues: CASSLEASGDNEQFF. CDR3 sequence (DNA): TGTGCCAGCAGCTTAGAAGCTAGCGGGGACAATGAGCAGTTCTTC.

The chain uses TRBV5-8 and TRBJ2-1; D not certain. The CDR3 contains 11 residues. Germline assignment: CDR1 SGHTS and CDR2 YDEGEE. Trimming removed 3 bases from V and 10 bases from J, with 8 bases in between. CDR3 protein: CASSSWHEQFF. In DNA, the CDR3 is TGTGCCAGCAGCTCGTGGCACGAGCAGTTCTTC.

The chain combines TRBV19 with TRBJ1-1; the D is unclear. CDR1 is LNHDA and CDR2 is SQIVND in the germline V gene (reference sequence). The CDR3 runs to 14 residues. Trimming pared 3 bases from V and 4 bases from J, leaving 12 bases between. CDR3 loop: CASSILGSGTEAFF. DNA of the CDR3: TGTGCCAGTAGTATTCTGGGTTCGGGCACTGAAGCTTTCTTT. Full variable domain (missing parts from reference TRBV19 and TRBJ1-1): DGGITQSPKYLFRKEGQNVTLSCEQNLNHDAMYWYRQDPGQGLRLIYYSQIVNDFQKGDIAEGYSVSREKKESFPLTVTSAQKNPTAFYLCASSILGSGTEAFFGQGTRLTVV.

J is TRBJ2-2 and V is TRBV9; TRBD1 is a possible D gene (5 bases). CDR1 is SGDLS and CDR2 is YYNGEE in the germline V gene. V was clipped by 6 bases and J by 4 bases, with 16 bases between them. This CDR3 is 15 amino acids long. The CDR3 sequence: CASTEGARPTGELFF. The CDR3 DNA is TGTGCCAGCACAGAAGGGGCTCGGCCCACCGGGGAGCTGTTTTTT.

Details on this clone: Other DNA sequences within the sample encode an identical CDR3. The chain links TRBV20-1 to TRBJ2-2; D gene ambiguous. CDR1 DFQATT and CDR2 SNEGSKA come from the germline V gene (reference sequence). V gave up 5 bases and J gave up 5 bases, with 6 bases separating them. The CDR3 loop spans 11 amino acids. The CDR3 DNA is TGCAGTGCTCCTAGTACCGGGGAGCTGTTTTTT. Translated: CSAPSTGELFF.

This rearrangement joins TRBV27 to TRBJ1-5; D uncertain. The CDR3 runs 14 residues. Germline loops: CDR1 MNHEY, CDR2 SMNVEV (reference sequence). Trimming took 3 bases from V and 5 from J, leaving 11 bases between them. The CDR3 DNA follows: TGTGCCAGCAGTTTTTCCCGGTATGATCAGCCCCAGCATTTT. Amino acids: CASSFSRYDQPQHF.

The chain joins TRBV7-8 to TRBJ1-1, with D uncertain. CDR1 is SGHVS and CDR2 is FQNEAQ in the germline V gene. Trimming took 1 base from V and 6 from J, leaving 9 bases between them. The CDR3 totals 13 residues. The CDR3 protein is CASSLDPVSEAFF. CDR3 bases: TGTGCCAGCAGCTTAGATCCGGTTTCTGAAGCTTTCTTT. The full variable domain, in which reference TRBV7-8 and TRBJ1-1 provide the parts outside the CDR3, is GAGVSQSPRYKVAKRGQDVALRCDPISGHVSLFWYQQALGQGPEFLTYFQNEAQLDKSGLPSDRFFAERPEGSVSTLKIQRTQQEDSAVYLCASSLDPVSEAFFGQGTRLTVV.

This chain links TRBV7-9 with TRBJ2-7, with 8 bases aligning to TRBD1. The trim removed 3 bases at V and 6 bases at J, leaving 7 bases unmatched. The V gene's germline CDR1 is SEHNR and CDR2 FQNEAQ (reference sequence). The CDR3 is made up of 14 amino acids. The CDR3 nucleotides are TGTGCCAGCAGCTTCTATGGACAGGGCATCGAGCAGTACTTC. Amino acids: CASSFYGQGIEQYF.

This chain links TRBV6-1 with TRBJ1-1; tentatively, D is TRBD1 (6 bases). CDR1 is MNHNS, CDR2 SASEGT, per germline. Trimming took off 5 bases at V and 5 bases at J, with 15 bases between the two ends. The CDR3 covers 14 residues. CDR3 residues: CASSPTARGTEAFF. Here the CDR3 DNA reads TGTGCCAGCAGTCCGACAGCGAGGGGGACTGAAGCTTTCTTT.

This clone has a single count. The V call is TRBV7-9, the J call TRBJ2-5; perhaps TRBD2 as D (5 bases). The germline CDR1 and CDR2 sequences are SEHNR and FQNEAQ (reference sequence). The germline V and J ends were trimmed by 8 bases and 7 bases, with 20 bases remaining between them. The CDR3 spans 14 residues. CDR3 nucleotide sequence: TGTGCCAGCCCACTAGGCCCCCCCACGGGGACCCAGTACTTC. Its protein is CASPLGPPTGTQYF. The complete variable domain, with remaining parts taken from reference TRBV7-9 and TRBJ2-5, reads DTGVSQNPRHKITKRGQNVTFRCDPISEHNRLYWYRQTLGQGPEFLTYFQNEAQLEKSRLLSDRFSAERPKGSFSTLEIQRTEQGDSAMYLCASPLGPPTGTQYFGPGTRLLVL.

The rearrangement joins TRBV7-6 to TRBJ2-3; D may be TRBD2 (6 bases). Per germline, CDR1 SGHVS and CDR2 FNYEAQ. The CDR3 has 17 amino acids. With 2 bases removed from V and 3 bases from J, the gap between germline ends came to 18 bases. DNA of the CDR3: TGTGCCAGCAGCTTAAGCCTGGTGATGCGGGGAACAGATACGCAGTATTTT. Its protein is CASSLSLVMRGTDTQYF.

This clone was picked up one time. CDR3 sequence reads: CASSGNGGLGHEQYF. The CDR3 DNA reads TGTGCCAGCAGCGGAAACGGGGGCCTCGGGCACGAGCAGTACTTC. The rearrangement uses TRBV5-6 and TRBJ2-7, with D possibly called TRBD1 or TRBD2 (6 bases each). Trimming removed 4 bases from V and 5 bases from J, with 19 bases in between. The germline gives CDR1 SGHDT, CDR2 YYEEEE. This CDR3 has 15 residues.

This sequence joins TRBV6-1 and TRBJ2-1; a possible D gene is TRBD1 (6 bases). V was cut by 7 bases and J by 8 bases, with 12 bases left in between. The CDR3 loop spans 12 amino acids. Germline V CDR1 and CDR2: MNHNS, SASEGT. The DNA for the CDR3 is TGTGCCAGCACCCTGGGGGCATATGAGCAGTTCTTC. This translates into CASTLGAYEQFF.

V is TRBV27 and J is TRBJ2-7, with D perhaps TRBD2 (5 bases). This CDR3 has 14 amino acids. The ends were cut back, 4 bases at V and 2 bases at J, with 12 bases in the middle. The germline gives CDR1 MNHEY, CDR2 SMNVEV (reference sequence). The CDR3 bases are TGTGCCAGCAGTTCCCCGGGGATTCCCTACGAGCAGTACTTC. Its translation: CASSSPGIPYEQYF.

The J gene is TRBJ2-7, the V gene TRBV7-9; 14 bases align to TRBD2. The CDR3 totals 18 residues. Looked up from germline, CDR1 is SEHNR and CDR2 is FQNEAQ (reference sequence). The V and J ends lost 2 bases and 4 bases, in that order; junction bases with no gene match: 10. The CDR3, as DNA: TGTGCCAGCAGCTTACTGGGACTAGCGGGAGTTCGGTCTTACGAGCAGTACTTC. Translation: CASSLLGLAGVRSYEQYF.

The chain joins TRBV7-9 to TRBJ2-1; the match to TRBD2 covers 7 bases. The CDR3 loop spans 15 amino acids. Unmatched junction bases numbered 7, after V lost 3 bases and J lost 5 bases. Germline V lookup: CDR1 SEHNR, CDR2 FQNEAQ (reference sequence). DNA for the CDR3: TGTGCCAGCAGCTTGAAACTAGCGAGCGACAATGAGCAGTTCTTC. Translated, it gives CASSLKLASDNEQFF.

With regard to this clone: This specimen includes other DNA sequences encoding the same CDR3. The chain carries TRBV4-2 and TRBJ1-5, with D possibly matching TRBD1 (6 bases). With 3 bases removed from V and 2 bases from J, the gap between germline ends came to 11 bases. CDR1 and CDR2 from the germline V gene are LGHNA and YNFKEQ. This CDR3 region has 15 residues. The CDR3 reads CASSQEGGGNQPQHF. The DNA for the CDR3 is TGTGCCAGCAGCCAGGAAGGGGGGGGCAATCAGCCCCAGCATTTT.